One sample yielded the 20 T cell receptor beta chains listed below, sequenced in a study of shared clonotypes between healthy human individuals. Terminally differentiated effector memory CD45RA+ cells were excluded from the naive CD8 cells, which were CD45RO-negative and positively selected for CCR7. Sequenced by immunoSEQ multiplex PCR; TCRdb stores in-frame clones only, minus some. Among more than 2 million clones, around 96% were seen once, and the ten largest hold around 1.1%. Sequenced: naive CD8+ T cells sorted from blood. The receptors were gathered from a man aged 18-30 years in good health.

The rearrangement joins TRBV15 to TRBJ2-1, with D tentatively TRBD2 (6 bases). The V end lost 0 bases, the J end lost 5 bases, and 8 bases lay between the germline ends. CDR1 is LNHNV and CDR2 is YYDKDF in the germline V gene (reference sequence). The CDR3 extends over 14 amino acids. CDR3 loop: CATSRDLADNEQFF. DNA of the CDR3: TGTGCCACCAGCAGAGATTTAGCGGACAATGAGCAGTTCTTC. Based on the CDR3 plus reference TRBV15 and TRBJ2-1, the full variable domain is DAMVIQNPRYQVTQFGKPVTLSCSQTLNHNVMYWYQQKSSQAPKLLFHYYDKDFNNEADTPDNFQSRRPNTSFCFLDIRSPGLGDTAMYLCATSRDLADNEQFFGPGTRLTVL.

V gene TRBV4-1 combines with J gene TRBJ2-7, with TRBD2 as a possible D gene (6 bases). CDR3 size: 14 residues. Germline CDR1 MGHRA, CDR2 YSYEKL. Trimming cost V 4 bases and J 2 bases, with 12 bases left between them. CDR3 sequence reads: CASSPYGTAYEQYF. The DNA of the CDR3 is TGCGCCAGCAGCCCGTACGGGACTGCCTACGAGCAGTACTTC.

The rearrangement joins TRBV15 to TRBJ2-7; D tentatively reads TRBD1 or TRBD2 (7 bases each). The V gene's germline CDR1 is LNHNV and CDR2 YYDKDF (reference sequence). The CDR3 consists of 18 residues. The V end lost 2 bases, the J end lost 1 base, and 21 bases lay between the germline ends. The CDR3 DNA reads TGTGCCACCAGCAGACCCATGGGGAGGGGGCGTGTATCCTACGAGCAGTACTTC. It encodes CATSRPMGRGRVSYEQYF.

The gene calls are TRBV5-4 and TRBJ2-2; no firm D call. V lost 6 bases, J lost 6 bases, and 9 bases lay in between. Germline V gives CDR1 SGHNT, CDR2 YYREEE (reference sequence). The length of the CDR3 is 12 residues. DNA of the CDR3: TGTGCCAGCACCCTCGACTCCGGGGAGCTGTTTTTT. Translation: CASTLDSGELFF.

This rearrangement joins TRBV6-5 to TRBJ1-6, with D unclear. The germline gives CDR1 MNHEY, CDR2 SVGAGI. The CDR3 is 16 amino acids. Trimming took off 0 bases at V and 10 bases at J, with 16 bases between the two ends. The CDR3 loop reads CASSYSVGGKSSPLHF. In DNA form, the CDR3 reads TGTGCCAGCAGTTACTCGGTGGGCGGCAAAAGCTCACCCCTCCACTTT.

Points on this clone: Other DNA sequences from this sample encode an identical CDR3 as well. The V and J genes are TRBV2 and TRBJ2-2; no clear D gene. The CDR3 is 11 residues long. Germline CDR1 reads SNHLY; CDR2 reads FYNNEI. V dropped 3 bases and J dropped 5 bases, with 1 base sitting between them. This CDR3 reads CASSETGELFF. As DNA, the CDR3 is TGTGCCAGCAGTGAGACCGGGGAGCTGTTTTTT.

Of note for this clone: Other DNA sequences in this specimen translate into the identical CDR3. V usage is TRBV7-9 and J usage is TRBJ2-2; D is perhaps TRBD1 (5 bases). The V gene lost 3 bases and the J gene lost 1 base, with 6 bases spanning the gap. The CDR3 extends over 14 amino acids. From germline, CDR1 is SEHNR and CDR2 FQNEAQ (reference sequence). CDR3 DNA sequence: TGTGCCAGCAGCTTGCAGGGGAACACCGGGGAGCTGTTTTTT. It translates to CASSLQGNTGELFF.

The chain joins TRBV5-3 to TRBJ2-1; D call uncertain. TRBV5-3 is noted as an ORF with a role that remains uncertain. The CDR3 spans 15 residues. The V gene lost 3 bases and the J gene lost 1 base, with 11 bases spanning the gap. The CDR3 region is CARSSSIGSYNEQFF. In nucleotides, the CDR3 is TGTGCCAGAAGCTCCTCTATTGGGTCCTACAATGAGCAGTTCTTC.

Concerning this clone: A read error may produce the germline difference seen at one junction end. The chain employs TRBV6-4 and TRBJ2-3; D assignment may be TRBD1 or TRBD2 (6 bases each). The CDR3 has 15 residues. CDR1 is MRHNA, CDR2 SNTAGT, per germline. The CDR3 DNA reads TGTGCCAGCAGTCCAACAGGGACTGGCACAGATACGCAGTATTTC. Protein: CASSPTGTGTDTQYF.

The CDR3: CASSLAENPEEQYF. In DNA, the CDR3 is TGTGCCAGCAGCTTAGCGGAAAATCCGGAAGAGCAGTACTTC. The chain couples TRBV7-9 to TRBJ2-7; D ambiguous. The length of the CDR3 is 14 residues. Trimming stripped 0 bases from V and 7 bases from J, with 13 bases between. CDR1 is SEHNR, CDR2 FQNEAQ, per germline (reference sequence).

The rearrangement links TRBV28 to TRBJ2-1; 7 bases agree with TRBD2. Trimming cost V 10 bases and J 9 bases; bases outside gene matches: 6. This CDR3 is built from 11 residues. Germline V gene sequence: CDR1 MDHEN, CDR2 SYDVKM. CDR3: CATSTSTEQFF. The CDR3 nucleotides read TGTGCCACTTCGACTAGCACTGAGCAGTTCTTC.

V is TRBV28 and J is TRBJ2-7; 7 bases agree with TRBD2. The J segment lost 0 bases and the V segment lost 5 bases, leaving 16 bases of the junction unmatched. Germline CDR1 and CDR2: MDHEN and SYDVKM. The CDR3 covers 18 residues. The CDR3 nucleotides read TGTGCCAGCAGTCTCCTTTTGGTGCGGGAGATTCCCTCCTACGAGCAGTACTTC. Translated: CASSLLLVREIPSYEQYF. Full variable domain (remainder filled in from reference TRBV28 and TRBJ2-7): DVKVTQSSRYLVKRTGEKVFLECVQDMDHENMFWYRQDPGLGLRLIYFSYDVKMKEKGDIPEGYSVSREKKERFSLILESASTNQTSMYLCASSLLLVREIPSYEQYFGPGTRLTVT.

V gene TRBV7-9 combines with J gene TRBJ2-3; 14 positions match TRBD2. The germline V gene has CDR1 SEHNR and CDR2 FQNEAQ (reference sequence). The junction had 12 bases not matched to a gene; V was cut back by 5 bases and J by 5 bases. CDR3 length equals 18 residues. The CDR3 DNA is TGTGCCAGCAGCGACGACCAGGGACTAGCGGGAGAAGGAGATACGCAGTATTTT. Amino acids: CASSDDQGLAGEGDTQYF.

This clone turned up a few times. The V and J genes are TRBV30 and TRBJ1-2, with 8 bases identical to TRBD1. V trimming: 2 bases; J trimming: 2 bases; junction bases outside the gene matches: 4. Germline values: CDR1 GTSNPN, CDR2 SVGIG (reference sequence). CDR3 size: 14 residues. CDR3 DNA sequence: TGTGCCTGGAGTACAGGGGGGTTAAACTATGGCTACACCTTC. The encoded protein is CAWSTGGLNYGYTF.

The chain uses TRBV5-4 and TRBJ2-5; TRBD1 is a possible D gene (5 bases). V was trimmed by 4 bases and J by 1 base, leaving 17 bases between them. The CDR3 has 16 amino acids. Germline values: CDR1 SGHNT, CDR2 YYREEE (reference sequence). CDR3 loop: CASSTEGWGSQETQYF. The CDR3 DNA follows: TGTGCCAGCAGCACCGAAGGGTGGGGCTCCCAAGAGACCCAGTACTTC.

The chain uses TRBV5-1 and TRBJ2-2; D gene ambiguous. CDR1 and CDR2 (germline): SGHRS, YFSETQ. V shed 4 bases and J shed 7 bases, with 11 bases lying between them. The length of the CDR3 is 13 residues. The CDR3 bases are TGCGCCAGCAGCCCCCGTGGGTTCGGGGAGCTGTTTTTT. It translates to CASSPRGFGELFF.

CDR3 nucleotides: TGCGCCAGCAGCCAAGGGCCGGGGGAGGGGTCGAACACTGAAGCTTTCTTT. As protein: CASSQGPGEGSNTEAFF. The chain combines TRBV4-3 with TRBJ1-1, with D possibly matching TRBD1 (5 bases). The CDR3 is made up of 17 amino acids. Germline assignment: CDR1 LGHNA and CDR2 YSLEER. V gave up 1 base and J gave up 1 base, with 16 bases separating them.

This clone was seen only once. The V call is TRBV10-1, the J call TRBJ2-7; a weak D match, TRBD1 (5 bases). CDR3 size: 12 residues. Germline CDR1 and CDR2: WNHNN and SYGVQD (reference sequence). V was clipped by 3 bases and J by 6 bases, with 9 bases between them. CDR3 in DNA: TGCGCCAGCAGTGATTTAGACAGCGAGCAGTACTTC. Protein product: CASSDLDSEQYF.

The V and J genes are TRBV12-1 and TRBJ2-5. TRBV12-1 is assigned pseudogene status. The CDR3 consists of 15 residues. The CDR3 here is CASSFPVGGRKTQYF. The CDR3 bases are TGTGCCAGCAGCTTCCCGGTGGGGGGCCGTAAGACCCAGTACTTC.

The V and J genes are TRBV9 and TRBJ2-7, with 8 nucleotides matching TRBD1. V shed 3 bases, J shed 6 bases, and the junction held 2 bases outside the gene matches. In germline, CDR1 is SGDLS, CDR2 YYNGEE. The length of the CDR3 is 12 residues. The CDR3 is CASSDDRGEQYF. DNA for the CDR3: TGTGCCAGCAGCGACGACAGGGGCGAGCAGTACTTC.